This T cell receptor beta chain appears in the sequencing data of a study of shared clonotypes between healthy human individuals. The CDR3 extends over 15 amino acids. Germline CDR1 and CDR2: MNHNS and SASEGT. Trimming cost V 4 bases and J 3 bases; bases outside gene matches: 2. Study observations and caveats: Naive subsets typically showed greater estimated richness than memory subsets.

A remark on this clone: The antigen is undetermined.

Measured with immunoSEQ multiplex PCR; TCRdb has only the in-frame clones, and not every one. The sample comprises about 1.5 million clones, 95% to 99% of which are singletons, and about 0.45% rests with the top ten. What was sequenced was naive CD4+ T cells sorted from blood. The sample's subset: CD45RA+ positively selected. The TCR was taken from a young man in good health. The gene calls are TRBV6-1 and TRBJ1-4; TRBD1 matches 10 bases. CDR3 in DNA: TGTGCCAGCAGTGCCGACAGGGGGCCTAATGAAAAACTGTTTTTT. Residues: CASSADRGPNEKLFF.